This paragraph reports one T cell receptor beta chain. Its antigen specificity is not known. No base qualities exist here, and no much larger clone lies one base off it. V and J are truncated by 5 bases and 5 bases respectively, leaving an intervening sequence of 24 bases. CDR3 length: 17 amino acids, cysteine to phenylalanine. Of all the DNA, just the CDR3 is kept, 51 bases in frame from base 1. Taken from the germline V gene, the CDR1 and CDR2 loops are SGHTA and FQGNSA. The CDR3 regions of human TCRbeta chains were analyzed by immunosequencing. The paper's data handling went like this. Repertoire TCRs were checked for matches against a reference library of SARS-CoV-2-specific TCRs that had been generated using the MIRA antigen-specificity platform. Breadth meant the fraction of unique TCRs that were SARS-CoV-2-associated, whereas depth meant the fraction of total T cells that were SARS-CoV-2-associated. Using the MIRA data, each spike-specific TCR was assigned both to the spike region to which the TCR was reactive and to a CD4 or CD8 class. Log10-transformed breadth and depth values were compared by one-way ANOVA with Sidak's multiple comparisons tests. TCRdb holds this immuneACCESS table with in-frame rearrangements only. Some clones are missing; in checked studies, unresolved V genes explain under half, and the rest has no known cause. V and J calls and clone size are those listed in that table; D and trimming were worked out from the DNA. The sample table holds roughly 120,000 clones, of which 86% were seen once. The ten biggest clones cover under 20% of the sample.

The sample is drawn from a study of T cell responses to AZD1222 COVID-19 vaccine (dated by TCRdb to 2020 to 2022). Study-level background: A total of over 230 trial participants underwent TCR sequencing, of whom roughly 210 had received two doses of AZD1222 and some 25 had received two doses of the MenACWY control vaccine. Trial participants were enrolled by age into subgroups of 18-55, 56-69 and 70-plus years, and about 150, 27 and 61 TCR-sequenced participants, respectively, were included in these subgroups. Study-level results and caveats: Epitopes outside the regions mutated in the B.1.351 and B.1.1.7 variants were reportedly recognized by nearly half of the unique spike-specific TCRs. Because no day 14 peak-response samples were available, the repertoires could be characterized only after the peak T cell response. CD4 TCRs associated with the vaccine covered the entire spike protein, and the dominant responses were in regions 160-218 and 743-854. In the small 56-69-year group, the increase in depth fell short of significance, most likely because of low power. Participants were mostly white British and included more females than males, and it was suggested by the authors that clonal diversity may have been underestimated. Only six AZD1222 recipients were SARS-CoV-2 seropositive at baseline, limiting conclusions about previously exposed vaccinees. After two AZD1222 doses, spike-specific TCR breadth and depth were significantly higher than at day 0 and than in MenACWY recipients.

Interpreted using the paper, the time point label stands for: about 28 days (+/-7) after the second vaccine dose. AZD1222 recipients whose second dose came at about 4 weeks and those whose second dose came at about 12 weeks were combined into one group, since spike-specific TCR depth and breadth did not differ between the two schedules. Vaccinee samples came from UK trials COV001 and COV002, including a single-blind randomized controlled phase 2/3 trial of AZD1222 (ChAdOx1 nCoV-19) in healthy adults. For TCRbeta chain sequencing, PBMC samples were collected from trial participants at day 0 and at day 28 after the second dose.

The sequence was obtained from an adult who received the AZD1222 COVID-19 vaccine. This chain is built from TRBV7-2 and TRBJ2-5; the best D guess is TRBD2, with 5 bases matching. The specimen was peripheral blood, collected 28 days after the second AZD1222 dose. The nucleotide sequence reads as follows: TGTGCCAGCAGCGCGAATCCTAGCAACCAGTGGGAGGAGACCCAGTACTTC. Translated, this is CASSANPSNQWEETQYF.